The source of this TCR beta chain is a study of patients and donors after allogeneic stem cell transplantation. This CDR3 has 14 residues. The V and J ends lost 5 bases and 7 bases respectively, with 12 bases between them. TCRdb re-derived calls from the RT-PCR reads in MiXCR, one entry per CDR3 protein. Of 150,000 to 200,000 distinct CDR3 sequences in the sample, 24% were seen once. This receptor was taken from a human donor who was either an allogeneic HSCT recipient or a stem cell or donor lymphocyte infusion donor (not recorded which). It is not recorded whose cells these are; they may come from a transplant donor. The material sequenced was blood, either unsorted or a sorted T cell fraction (not recorded which). This chain connects TRBV12-3 or TRBV12-4 to TRBJ1-6; D not resolved. The CDR3 sequence: CASSLLPPNSPLHF. Here the CDR3 DNA reads TGTGCCAGCAGTCTTCTGCCCCCCAATTCACCCCTCCACTTT.